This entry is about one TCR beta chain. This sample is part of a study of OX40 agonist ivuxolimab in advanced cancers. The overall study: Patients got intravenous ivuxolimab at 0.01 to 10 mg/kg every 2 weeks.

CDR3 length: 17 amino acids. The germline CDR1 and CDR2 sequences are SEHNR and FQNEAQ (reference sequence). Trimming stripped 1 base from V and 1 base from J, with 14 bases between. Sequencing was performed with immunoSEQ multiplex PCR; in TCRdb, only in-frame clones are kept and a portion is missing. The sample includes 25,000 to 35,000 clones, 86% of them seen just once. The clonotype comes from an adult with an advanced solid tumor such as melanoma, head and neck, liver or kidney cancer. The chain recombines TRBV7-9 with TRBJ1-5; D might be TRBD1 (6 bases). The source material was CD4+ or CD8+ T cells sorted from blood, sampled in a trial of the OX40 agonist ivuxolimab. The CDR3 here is CASSLGARGSSNQPQHF. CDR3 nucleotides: TGTGCCAGCAGCTTAGGGGCCAGGGGCTCAAGCAATCAGCCCCAGCATTTT.